The subject of this entry is one TCR beta chain. What this receptor recognizes is not known. No base quality values were provided; no much bigger clone lies one nucleotide off. As encoded in the germline V gene, CDR1 is SGHTA while CDR2 is FQGNSA. The V end loses 4 bases and the J end loses 4 bases, and a stretch of 14 bases separates them. Including cysteine and phenylalanine, the CDR3 has 15 amino acids. Kept here is only the CDR3 DNA, which spans 45 bases and is read in frame from base 1. To prepare the library, PCR was applied. TCR sequencing of DNA from cultured CD4+ T cells used the Oncomine TCR Beta short-read assay at the Johns Hopkins FTIC core. Genomic DNA was extracted from the cultured CD4+ T cells with the QIAamp micro DNA kit. Oncomine TCR Beta libraries from cultured CD4+ T cells were pooled using unique dual indexes and sequenced on an Illumina iSeq 100. In the authors' own workflow: Non-productive sequences were removed, and CDR3s not starting with C, not ending with F or W, or shorter than 7 amino acids were discarded. Antigen-specific clonotypes were identified using the MANAFEST web application through comparison of peptide-stimulated wells with reference and other culture wells. To be called positive, a clone needed an FDR below 0.05, an odds ratio above 5, and a productive frequency above 0.1% in at least two of three replicate wells. A clonotype counted as cross-reactive if it showed significant expansion both in the SARS-CoV-2 spike wells and in at least one common cold coronavirus spike condition. CDR3 homology was assessed with Levenshtein distances (stringdist) and unrooted phylogenetic trees (ape) in R version 3.6.1. In-frame beta chains were kept once TCRdb had trimmed the public reads at Q25 with fastp and called clones with MiXCR. Identical CDR3 protein sequences are pooled into one entry, listed with their most common genes and DNA. It is TCRdb's table, rather than the study itself, that gives the V and J calls and clone size. Present in this sample are under 20,000 distinct CDR3 sequences, about three fifths of which were seen just once. The top ten clones comprise 7.9% of the sample.

The data originate from a study of vaccination and CD4 T cells after COVID-19 (dated by TCRdb to the early 2020s). About the full investigation: Every convalescent patient had a positive nasal swab PCR test for SARS-CoV-2, with mild disease in roughly nine patients and severe disease in one. The convalescent cohort included six males and four females, with two Hispanic individuals, seven Caucasians, two Asians and one multiracial person. Each participant got two doses of either the Pfizer-BioNTech BNT162b2 vaccine (n=8) or the Moderna mRNA-1273 vaccine (n=2). Post-COVID blood samples from convalescent patients were collected a median of roughly 100 days after diagnosis, with a range of about 35 to 180 days. The time from the second vaccine dose to post-vaccine blood sampling had a median of roughly 77 days and ranged from roughly 13 to 241 days. The cultures were stimulated with overlapping spike peptide pools from SARS-CoV-2 and from the common cold coronaviruses HCoV-NL63, HCoV-OC43 and HCoV-229E. Control cultures used a CEFX viral epitope pool as positive control, an HIV-1 Nef peptide pool as negative control, or no peptide. The spike-specific CD4+ TCR repertoire was compared before and after mRNA vaccination in around ten COVID-19 convalescent patients and a handful of infection-naive healthy vaccine recipients. Here is what the overall study found, with its caveats: Among the post-vaccine SARS-CoV-2-reactive clones in convalescent patients, a median approximately 90% showed up only after vaccination, which suggests vaccine-specific priming. Of the vaccine-specific clones found in convalescent patients, nearly all (304 of 307) were mono-reactive for SARS-CoV-2 spike instead of being cross-reactive with common cold coronaviruses. Although the median number of SARS-CoV-2-reactive clonotypes went up from more than 20 after infection to roughly 40 after vaccination, the increase was not significant. The study included relatively few convalescent patients and did not analyze early timepoints after natural infection.

Explained via the paper, the treatment or condition label denotes: roughly ten-day PBMC culture with coronavirus spike peptide pools or control peptides (ViraFEST assay). The ViraFEST assay, used in the study, expanded antigen-specific T cells with peptide pools and then identified the expanded clonotypes through TCR sequencing. The convalescent patients' positive SARS-CoV-2 PCR tests were from March to December 2020, which was before the Alpha, Beta and Delta variants emerged in the United States. PBMCs were cultured at roughly 1.8 million per well in IMDM supplemented with roughly 5% human AB serum and 9.5 to 10 IU/ml IL-2, with approximately 11 ug/ml peptide pools added. On days 3 and 7, half of the culture medium was replaced with fresh IL-2-containing medium. After around 11 days of culture, CD4+ T cells were isolated by negative selection with the EasySep CD4+ T cell isolation kit. Ficoll-Paque Plus gradient centrifugation was used to isolate PBMCs from whole blood, and the isolated PBMCs were then either used fresh or cryopreserved at -140C. Triplicate wells were generally used for each culture condition.

This TCR came from a human donor who had recovered from COVID-19. This receptor chain uses TRBV7-2 and TRBJ2-1, with TRBD1 perhaps the D gene, on 6 matching bases. Sequencing was done on a sample of CD4+ T cells from blood, cultured in vitro. The encoded CDR3 is CASSYARGRYNEQFF. The DNA reads TGTGCCAGCAGCTATGCCAGGGGTCGGTACAATGAGCAGTTCTTC.